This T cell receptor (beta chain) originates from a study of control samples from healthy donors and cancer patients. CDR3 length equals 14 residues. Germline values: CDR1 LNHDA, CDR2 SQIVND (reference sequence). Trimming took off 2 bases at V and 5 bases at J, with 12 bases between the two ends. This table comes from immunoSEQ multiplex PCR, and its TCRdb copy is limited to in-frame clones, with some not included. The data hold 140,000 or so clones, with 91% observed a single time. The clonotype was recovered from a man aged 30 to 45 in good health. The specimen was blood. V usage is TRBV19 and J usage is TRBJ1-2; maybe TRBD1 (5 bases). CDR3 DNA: TGTGCCAGTAGTATACTAGACAGTGGGTATGGCTACACCTTC. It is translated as CASSILDSGYGYTF.